The 24 T cell receptor beta chains below all came from one sample that was sequenced in a study of shared clonotypes between healthy human individuals. The table came from immunoSEQ multiplex PCR; TCRdb's copy has only in-frame clones and leaves some out. The table records 2 million to 2.5 million clones, approximately 96% of them present only once. The sample was naive CD4+ T cells sorted from blood. Subset described: CD45RA+ positively selected. These TCRs come from a man between 18 and 29 years old in good health.

Remarks on this clone: Other nucleotide sequences from this sample produce the same CDR3. The rearrangement joins TRBV4-3 to TRBJ2-1; 9 bases map to TRBD2. The J segment lost 1 base and the V segment lost 0 bases, leaving 4 bases of the junction unmatched. Germline-derived CDR1 and CDR2 are LGHNA and YSLEER. There are 17 residues in the CDR3. The DNA for the CDR3 is TGCGCCAGCAGCCAAGATTTAGCGGGAGTTTCCTACAATGAGCAGTTCTTC. Residues: CASSQDLAGVSYNEQFF.

Note on this clone: The sample has other DNA sequences that encode this CDR3 too. This rearrangement joins TRBV7-9 to TRBJ1-6; TRBD1 might be the D (6 bases). This CDR3 has 13 residues. V shed 3 bases and J shed 10 bases, with 10 bases lying between them. CDR1 and CDR2 (germline): SEHNR, FQNEAQ (reference sequence). CDR3 in amino acids: CASSFTQGSPLHF. In DNA, the CDR3 is TGTGCCAGCAGCTTTACACAGGGATCACCCCTCCACTTT.

The J gene is TRBJ1-2, the V gene TRBV5-4, with a tentative D call TRBD1 (6 bases). The V and J ends lost 4 bases and 0 bases respectively, with 10 bases between them. Germline loops: CDR1 SGHNT, CDR2 YYREEE (reference sequence). The CDR3 extends over 14 amino acids. The CDR3 region has the DNA TGTGCCAGCAGCCCCAGGGGCTCTAACTATGGCTACACCTTC. Its protein is CASSPRGSNYGYTF.

The rearrangement uses TRBV19 and TRBJ2-7; 13 nucleotides match TRBD2. The CDR3 length is 15 residues. The V gene's germline CDR1 is LNHDA and CDR2 SQIVND (reference sequence). Trimming took 4 bases from V and 3 from J; bases not matched to a gene: 3. CDR3 amino acids: CASSTGLAGNYEQYF. CDR3 nucleotides: TGTGCCAGTAGTACGGGACTAGCGGGGAACTACGAGCAGTACTTC.

V usage is TRBV7-2 and J usage is TRBJ1-1, with D tentatively TRBD1 (6 bases). Germline V gives CDR1 SGHTA, CDR2 FQGNSA. The CDR3 covers 13 residues. With 1 base removed from V and 7 bases from J, the gap between germline ends came to 10 bases. CDR3 nucleotides: TGTGCCAGCAGCTTAGGGGGGCTTGGTGAAGCTTTCTTT. Translated, it gives CASSLGGLGEAFF.

The J gene is TRBJ2-1, the V gene TRBV10-3; 10 bases match TRBD2. This CDR3 region has 16 residues. CDR1 and CDR2 from the germline V gene are ENHRY and SYGVKD. J lost 7 bases, V lost 0 bases, and 6 bases had no gene match. CDR3 nucleotide sequence: TGTGCCATCAGTGAGTCGGGGGCTAGCGGGGGTAATGAGCAGTTCTTC. Translated, it gives CAISESGASGGNEQFF.

The chain links TRBV6-6 to TRBJ2-7, with D unclear. CDR1 is MNHNY, CDR2 SVGAGI, per germline (reference sequence). The CDR3 is 12 residues long. V dropped 0 bases and J dropped 6 bases, with 6 bases sitting between them. CDR3 bases: TGTGCCAGCAGTTACTCCCAATTCGAGCAGTACTTC. It translates to CASSYSQFEQYF.

The chain is built from TRBV5-1 and TRBJ2-5, with D possibly being TRBD2 (6 bases). There are 16 residues in the CDR3. Germline lookup yields CDR1 SGHRS and CDR2 YFSETQ. Between the trimmed V and J ends, which lost 2 bases and 2 bases, there was a span of 16 bases. CDR3 nucleotides: TGCGCCAGCAGCTTATTCTTCCAGCGGGCACAAGAGACCCAGTACTTC. Encoded protein: CASSLFFQRAQETQYF.

The chain employs TRBV5-4 and TRBJ1-2; D possibly corresponds to TRBD1 (5 bases). V was shortened by 1 base and J by 2 bases, with 15 bases between the two germline ends. From germline, CDR1 is SGHNT and CDR2 YYREEE (reference sequence). This CDR3 comprises 16 residues. CDR3 coding DNA: TGTGCCAGCAGCTTGAACCAGGGACGGATGAACTATGGCTACACCTTC. Amino acids: CASSLNQGRMNYGYTF.

The CDR3 protein is CASSFTGVPYEQYF. The CDR3 DNA reads TGTGCCAGCAGCTTCACAGGGGTCCCCTACGAGCAGTACTTC. The gene calls are TRBV5-8 and TRBJ2-7; 7 bases map to TRBD1. This CDR3 spans 14 amino acids. CDR1 and CDR2 from the germline V gene are SGHTS and YDEGEE. J was trimmed by 2 bases and V by 2 bases; bases with no gene match: 4. The complete variable domain, with remaining parts taken from reference TRBV5-8 and TRBJ2-7, reads EAGVTQSPTHLIKTRGQQATLRCSPISGHTSVYWYQQALGLGLQFLLWYDEGEERNRGNFPPRFSGRQFPNYSSELNVNALELEDSALYLCASSFTGVPYEQYFGPGTRLTVT.

The rearrangement links TRBV4-1 to TRBJ1-4; no firm D call. V lost 0 bases and J 4 bases, leaving 6 bases between the germline ends. The CDR3 consists of 14 residues. The germline V gene has CDR1 MGHRA and CDR2 YSYEKL. CDR3 loop: CASSQDGLNEKLFF. The DNA for the CDR3 is TGCGCCAGCAGCCAAGATGGGCTTAATGAAAAACTGTTTTTT.

This clone was recorded once. Different DNA sequences within this sample yield the same CDR3. V gene TRBV5-1 combines with J gene TRBJ2-2, with D possibly TRBD1 on 5 matching bases. Germline V gene sequence: CDR1 SGHRS, CDR2 YFSETQ. The CDR3 is made up of 13 amino acids. Trimming took off 4 bases at V and 6 bases at J, with 10 bases between the two ends. In nucleotides, the CDR3 is TGCGCCAGCAGCCTCCAGGGTGCCGGGGAGCTGTTTTTT. It specifies CASSLQGAGELFF.

The V call is TRBV6-6, the J call TRBJ2-4; D unclear. Trimming removed 8 bases from V and 0 bases from J, with 2 bases in between. Germline V gene lookup returns CDR1 MNHNY and CDR2 SVGAGI (reference sequence). This CDR3 contains 11 residues. For the CDR3, the DNA is TGTGCCAGCCTAGCCAAAAACATTCAGTACTTC. The encoded protein is CASLAKNIQYF.

The gene calls are TRBV11-2 and TRBJ2-1, with 7 bases aligning to TRBD2. The trim removed 4 bases at V and 1 base at J, leaving 4 bases unmatched. Germline V lookup: CDR1 SGHAT, CDR2 FQNNGV. There are 15 residues in the CDR3. The CDR3, as DNA: TGTGCCAGCAGCTCCGGGGGGAGATCCTACAATGAGCAGTTCTTC. Protein: CASSSGGRSYNEQFF.

The J gene is TRBJ2-3, the V gene TRBV6-6; TRBD1 agrees at 10 bases. From germline, CDR1 is MNHNY and CDR2 SVGAGI (reference sequence). The CDR3 has 14 amino acids. Losses at the gene ends were 7 bases for V and 1 base for J; bases not matched to a gene: 2. CDR3 sequence reads: CASTGTGGTDTQYF. Written as DNA, the CDR3 is TGTGCCAGCACCGGGACAGGGGGCACAGATACGCAGTATTTT.

The chain has TRBV7-2 and TRBJ2-2; the D call may be TRBD1 or TRBD2 (5 bases each). CDR3 length equals 16 residues. Germline V CDR1 and CDR2: SGHTA, FQGNSA. V was clipped by 0 bases and J by 4 bases, with 12 bases between them. As DNA, the CDR3 is TGTGCCAGCAGCTTAGCGCCCGGGGCGTCCACCGGGGAGCTGTTTTTT. It is translated as CASSLAPGASTGELFF.

The chain carries TRBV19 and TRBJ1-6; possible D gene TRBD1, 6 bases. The ends were cut back, 8 bases at V and 8 bases at J, with 13 bases in the middle. The CDR3 contains 13 residues. The germline V gene has CDR1 LNHDA and CDR2 SQIVND (reference sequence). The CDR3 coding sequence is TGTGCCAGTGAGGGGGACCGCTATTCACCCCTCCACTTT. Translation gives CASEGDRYSPLHF.

This chain connects TRBV25-1 to TRBJ2-1; D remains unclear. Germline assignment: CDR1 MGHDK and CDR2 SYGVNS. This CDR3 spans 15 amino acids. The V end was cut by 1 base, the J end by 0 bases, with 7 bases between. The CDR3 DNA follows: TGTGCCAGCAGTGAATTCCCGAGCTCCTACAATGAGCAGTTCTTC. Protein: CASSEFPSSYNEQFF.

The chain carries TRBV27 and TRBJ1-1; D might be TRBD1 (5 bases). CDR1 and CDR2 from the germline V gene are MNHEY and SMNVEV (reference sequence). V lost 7 bases to trimming and J lost 4 bases, with 13 bases between them. CDR3 length: 13 residues. This chain's CDR3 is CASKRGGSTEAFF. The CDR3 DNA reads as TGTGCCAGCAAACGCGGGGGAAGCACTGAAGCTTTCTTT.

V is TRBV15 and J is TRBJ1-5; 10 nucleotides line up with TRBD1. The CDR3 extends over 16 amino acids. The junction had 12 bases not matched to a gene; V was cut back by 6 bases and J by 7 bases. The germline V gene has CDR1 LNHNV and CDR2 YYDKDF (reference sequence). The CDR3 here is CATSPAGTGANQPQHF. The CDR3 nucleotides are TGTGCCACCAGTCCAGCCGGGACAGGGGCGAACCAGCCCCAGCATTTT.

This chain links TRBV28 with TRBJ2-5; possible D gene TRBD1, 5 bases. V was trimmed by 5 bases and J by 1 base, leaving 14 bases between them. Germline V gene sequence: CDR1 MDHEN, CDR2 SYDVKM. The CDR3 length is 15 residues. CDR3 nucleotide sequence: TGTGCCAGCAGTCCCCCCGAAGGGGTCCAAGAGACCCAGTACTTC. Translation: CASSPPEGVQETQYF.

V usage is TRBV13 and J usage is TRBJ2-7; D is ambiguous. The germline V gene encodes CDR1 PRHDT and CDR2 FYEKMQ (reference sequence). The V and J ends lost 1 base and 3 bases respectively, with 10 bases between them. This CDR3 region has 14 residues. The CDR3 loop is CASSLEGMIYEQYF. The CDR3 nucleotides are TGTGCCAGCAGCTTAGAAGGTATGATCTACGAGCAGTACTTC.

Comment on this clone: An end of the junction does not agree with germline; a read error may underlie this. The rearrangement links TRBV28 to TRBJ1-2; D is unclear. CDR1 is MDHEN, CDR2 SYDVKM, per germline. This CDR3 contains 12 residues. CDR3 DNA sequence: TGTGCCAGCAGTTTTTCGGTCTATGGCTGCACCTTC. Protein: CASSFSVYGCTF.

The rearrangement joins TRBV5-1 to TRBJ2-1; 10 positions agree with TRBD2. CDR1 SGHRS and CDR2 YFSETQ come from the germline V gene. V was clipped by 6 bases and J by 4 bases; unmatched bases: 7. The CDR3 extends over 15 amino acids. The CDR3 loop is CASTQLAGSYNEQFF. The CDR3 nucleotides are TGCGCCAGCACCCAACTAGCGGGATCTTACAATGAGCAGTTCTTC.